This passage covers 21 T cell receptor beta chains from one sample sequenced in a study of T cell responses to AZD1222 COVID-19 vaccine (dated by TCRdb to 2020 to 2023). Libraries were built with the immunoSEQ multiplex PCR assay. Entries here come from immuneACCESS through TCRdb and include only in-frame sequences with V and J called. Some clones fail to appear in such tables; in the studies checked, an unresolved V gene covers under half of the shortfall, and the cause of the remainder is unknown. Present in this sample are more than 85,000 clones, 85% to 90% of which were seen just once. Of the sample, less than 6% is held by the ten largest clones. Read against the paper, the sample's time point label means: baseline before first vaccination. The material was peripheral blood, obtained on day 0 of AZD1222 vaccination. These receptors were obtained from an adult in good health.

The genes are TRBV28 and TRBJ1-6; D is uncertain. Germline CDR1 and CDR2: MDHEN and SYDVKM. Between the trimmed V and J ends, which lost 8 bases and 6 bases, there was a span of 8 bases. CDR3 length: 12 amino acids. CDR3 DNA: TGTGCCAGCGCTGAGGTTAATTCACCCCTCCACTTT. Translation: CASAEVNSPLHF.

Here the CDR3 reads CASSPSANSGNTIYF. The CDR3 nucleotides read TGTGCCAGCAGCCCTAGCGCCAACTCTGGAAACACCATATATTTT. The rearrangement joins TRBV7-8 to TRBJ1-3; D is undetermined. The CDR3 length is 15 residues. Trimming shortened V by 5 bases and J by 0 bases, and 11 bases separated the two germline ends. Germline assignment: CDR1 SGHVS and CDR2 FQNEAQ.

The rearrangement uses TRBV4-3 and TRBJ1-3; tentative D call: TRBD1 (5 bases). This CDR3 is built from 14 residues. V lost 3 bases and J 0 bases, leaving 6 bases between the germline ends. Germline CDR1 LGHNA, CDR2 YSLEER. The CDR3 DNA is TGCGCCAGCAGCCACACAGGCTCTGGAAACACCATATATTTT. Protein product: CASSHTGSGNTIYF.

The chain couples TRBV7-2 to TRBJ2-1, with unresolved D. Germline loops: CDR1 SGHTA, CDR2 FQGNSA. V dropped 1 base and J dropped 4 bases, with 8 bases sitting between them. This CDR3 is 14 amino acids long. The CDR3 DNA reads TGTGCCAGCAGCTTAGGACAACCTTACAATGAGCAGTTCTTC. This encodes CASSLGQPYNEQFF. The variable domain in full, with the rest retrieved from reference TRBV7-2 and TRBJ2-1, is GAGVSQSPSNKVTEKGKDVELRCDPISGHTALYWYRQSLGQGLEFLIYFQGNSAPDKSGLPSDRFSAERTGGSVSTLTIQRTQQEDSAVYLCASSLGQPYNEQFFGPGTRLTVL.

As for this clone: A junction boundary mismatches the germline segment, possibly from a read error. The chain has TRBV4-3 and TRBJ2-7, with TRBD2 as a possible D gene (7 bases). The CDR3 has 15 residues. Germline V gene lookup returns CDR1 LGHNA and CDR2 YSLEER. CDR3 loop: CARSQGGGYVYEQYF. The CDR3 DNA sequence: TGCGCCCGCAGCCAAGGGGGGGGCTACGTCTACGAGCAGTACTTC.

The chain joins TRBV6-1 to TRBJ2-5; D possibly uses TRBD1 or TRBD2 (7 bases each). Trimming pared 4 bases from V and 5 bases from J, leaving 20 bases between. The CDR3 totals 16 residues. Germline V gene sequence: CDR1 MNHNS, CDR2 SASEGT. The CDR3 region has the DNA TGTGCCAGCAGTGCCCAGGGGGGGGGATATTCGGAGACCCAGTACTTC. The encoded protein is CASSAQGGGYSETQYF.

The CDR3 spells CASSLAPGRNTEAFF. The CDR3 region has the DNA TGCGCCAGCAGCTTGGCCCCGGGTAGGAACACTGAAGCTTTCTTT. The rearrangement uses TRBV5-1 and TRBJ1-1; unclear D gene. The germline V gene encodes CDR1 SGHRS and CDR2 YFSETQ. The CDR3 contains 15 residues. The V gene lost 0 bases and the J gene lost 1 base, with 10 bases spanning the gap.

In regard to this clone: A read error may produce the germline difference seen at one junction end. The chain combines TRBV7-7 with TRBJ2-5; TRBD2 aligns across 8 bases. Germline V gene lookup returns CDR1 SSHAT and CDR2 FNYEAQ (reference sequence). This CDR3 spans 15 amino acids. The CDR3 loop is CASSLDRGGSETQYF. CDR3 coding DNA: TGTGCTAGCAGCTTAGATCGGGGGGGTTCAGAGACCCAGTACTTC.

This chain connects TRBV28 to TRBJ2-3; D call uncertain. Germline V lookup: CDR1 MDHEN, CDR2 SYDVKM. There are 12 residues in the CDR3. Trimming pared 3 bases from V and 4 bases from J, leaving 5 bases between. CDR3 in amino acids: CASSFAADTQYF. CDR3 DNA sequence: TGTGCCAGCAGTTTCGCGGCAGATACGCAGTATTTT.

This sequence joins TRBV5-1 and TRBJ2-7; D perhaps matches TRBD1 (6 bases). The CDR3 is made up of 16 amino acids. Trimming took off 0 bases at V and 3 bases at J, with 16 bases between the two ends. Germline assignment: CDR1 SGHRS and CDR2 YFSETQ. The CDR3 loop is CASSLGQGIGNYEQYF. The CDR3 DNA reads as TGCGCCAGCAGCTTGGGGCAGGGGATTGGGAACTACGAGCAGTACTTC.

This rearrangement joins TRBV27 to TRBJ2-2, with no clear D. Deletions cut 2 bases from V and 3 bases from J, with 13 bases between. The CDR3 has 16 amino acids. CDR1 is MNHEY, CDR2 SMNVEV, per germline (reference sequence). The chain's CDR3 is CASSLLGRIDTGELFF. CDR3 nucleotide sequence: TGTGCCAGCAGTTTACTGGGCAGGATAGACACCGGGGAGCTGTTTTTT.

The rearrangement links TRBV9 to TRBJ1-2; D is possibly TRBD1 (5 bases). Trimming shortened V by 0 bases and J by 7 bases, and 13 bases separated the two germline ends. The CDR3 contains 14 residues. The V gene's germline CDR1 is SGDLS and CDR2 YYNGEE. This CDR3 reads CASSVGGNRGGYTF. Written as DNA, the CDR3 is TGTGCCAGCAGCGTAGGGGGGAACCGGGGTGGCTACACCTTC.

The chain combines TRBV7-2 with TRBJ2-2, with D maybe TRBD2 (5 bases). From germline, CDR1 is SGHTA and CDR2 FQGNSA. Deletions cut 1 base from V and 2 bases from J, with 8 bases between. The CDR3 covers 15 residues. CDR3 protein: CASSLVGLNTGELFF. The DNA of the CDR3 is TGTGCCAGCAGCTTAGTAGGACTTAACACCGGGGAGCTGTTTTTT.

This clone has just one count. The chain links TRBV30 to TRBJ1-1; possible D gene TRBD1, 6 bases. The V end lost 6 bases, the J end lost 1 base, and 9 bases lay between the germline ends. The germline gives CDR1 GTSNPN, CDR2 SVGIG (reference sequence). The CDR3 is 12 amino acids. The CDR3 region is CACLQGNTEAFF. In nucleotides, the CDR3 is TGTGCCTGCCTACAGGGGAACACTGAAGCTTTCTTT.

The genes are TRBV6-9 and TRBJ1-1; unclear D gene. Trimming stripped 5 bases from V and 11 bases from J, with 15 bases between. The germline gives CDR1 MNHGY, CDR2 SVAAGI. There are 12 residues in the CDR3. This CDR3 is CASSTSLSCAFF. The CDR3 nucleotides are TGTGCCAGCAGTACTTCTCTTAGCTGCGCTTTCTTT.

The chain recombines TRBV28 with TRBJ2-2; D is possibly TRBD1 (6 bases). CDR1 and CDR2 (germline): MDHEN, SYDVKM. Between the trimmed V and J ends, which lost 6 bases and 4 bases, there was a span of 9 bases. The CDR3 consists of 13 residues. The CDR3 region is CASRRTATGELFF. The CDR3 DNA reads TGTGCCAGCAGACGGACAGCCACCGGGGAGCTGTTTTTT.

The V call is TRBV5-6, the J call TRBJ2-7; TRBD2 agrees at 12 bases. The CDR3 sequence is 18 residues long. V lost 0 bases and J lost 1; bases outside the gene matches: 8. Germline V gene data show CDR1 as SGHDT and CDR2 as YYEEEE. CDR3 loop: CASSLEAGLAGPSYEQYF. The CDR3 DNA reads TGTGCCAGCAGCTTGGAAGCGGGACTAGCGGGTCCGTCCTACGAGCAGTACTTC.

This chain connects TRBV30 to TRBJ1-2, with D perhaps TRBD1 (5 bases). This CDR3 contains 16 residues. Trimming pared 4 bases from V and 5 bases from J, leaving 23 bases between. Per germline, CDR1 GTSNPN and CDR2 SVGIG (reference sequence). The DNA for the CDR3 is TGTGCCTGGAATCACCAAAGAAGGGGCTCCAATTATGGCTACACCTTC. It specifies CAWNHQRRGSNYGYTF.

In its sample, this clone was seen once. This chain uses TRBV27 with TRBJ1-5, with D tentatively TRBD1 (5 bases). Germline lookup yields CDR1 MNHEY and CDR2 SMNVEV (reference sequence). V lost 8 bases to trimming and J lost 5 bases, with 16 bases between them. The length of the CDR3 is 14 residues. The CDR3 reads CASPFGGRYQPQHF. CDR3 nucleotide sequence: TGTGCCAGCCCTTTCGGGGGGAGGTATCAGCCCCAGCATTTT.

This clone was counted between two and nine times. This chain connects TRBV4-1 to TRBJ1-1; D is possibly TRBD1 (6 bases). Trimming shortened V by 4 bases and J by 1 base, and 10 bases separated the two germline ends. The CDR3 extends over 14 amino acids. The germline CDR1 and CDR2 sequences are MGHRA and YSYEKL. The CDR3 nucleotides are TGCGCCAGCAGCCCGGGACACGGGAACACTGAAGCTTTCTTT. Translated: CASSPGHGNTEAFF.

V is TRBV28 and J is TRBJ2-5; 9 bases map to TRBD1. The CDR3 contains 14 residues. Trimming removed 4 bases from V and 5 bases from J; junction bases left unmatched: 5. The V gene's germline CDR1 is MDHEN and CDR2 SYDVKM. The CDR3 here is CASSSTGGRETQYF. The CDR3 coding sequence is TGTGCCAGCAGTTCAACAGGGGGCCGGGAGACCCAGTACTTC.